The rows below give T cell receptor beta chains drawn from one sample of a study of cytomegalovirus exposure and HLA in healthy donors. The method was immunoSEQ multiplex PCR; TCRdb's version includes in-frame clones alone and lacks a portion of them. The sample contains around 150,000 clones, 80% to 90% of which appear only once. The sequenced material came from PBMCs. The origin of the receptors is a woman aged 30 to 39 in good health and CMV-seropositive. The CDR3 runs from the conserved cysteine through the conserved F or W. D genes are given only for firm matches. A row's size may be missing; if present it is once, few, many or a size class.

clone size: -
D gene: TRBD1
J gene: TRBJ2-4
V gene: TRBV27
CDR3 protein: CASSSRGPEGAKNIQYF
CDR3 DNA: TGTGCCAGCAGTTCCAGGGGGCCGGAGGGGGCCAAAAACATTCAGTACTTC

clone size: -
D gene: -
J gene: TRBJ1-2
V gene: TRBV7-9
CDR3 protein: CASSIDDRVNYGYTF
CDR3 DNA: TGTGCCAGCAGTATTGATGACAGAGTTAACTATGGCTACACCTTC

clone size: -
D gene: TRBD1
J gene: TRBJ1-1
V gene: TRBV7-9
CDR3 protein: CASSPGDRGNTEAFF
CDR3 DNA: TGTGCCAGCAGCCCTGGTGACAGGGGGAATACTGAAGCTTTCTTT

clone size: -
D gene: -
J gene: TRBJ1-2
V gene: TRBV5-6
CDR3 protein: CASSPGQQYGYTF
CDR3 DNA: TGTGCCAGCAGCCCGGGACAACAGTATGGCTACACCTTC

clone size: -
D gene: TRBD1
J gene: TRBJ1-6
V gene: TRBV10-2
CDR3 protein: CASSESDRGRLNSPLHF
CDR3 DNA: TGCGCCAGCAGTGAGTCGGACAGGGGGCGTCTCAATTCACCCCTCCACTTT

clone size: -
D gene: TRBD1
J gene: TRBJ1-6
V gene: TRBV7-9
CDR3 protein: CASSPTGKNSPLHF
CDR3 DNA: TGTGCCAGCAGCCCGACAGGGAAGAATTCACCCCTCCACTTT

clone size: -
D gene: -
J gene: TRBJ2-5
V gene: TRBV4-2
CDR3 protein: CASSHGGPQETQYF
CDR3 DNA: TGTGCCAGCAGCCACGGGGGGCCCCAAGAGACCCAGTACTTC

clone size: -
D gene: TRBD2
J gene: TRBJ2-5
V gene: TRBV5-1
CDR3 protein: CASSWGLEKTQYF
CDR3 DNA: TGCGCCAGCAGTTGGGGACTAGAAAAGACCCAGTACTTC

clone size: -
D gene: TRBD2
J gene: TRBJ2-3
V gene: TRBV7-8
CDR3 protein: CASSSSASGGFTDTQYF
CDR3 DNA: TGTGCCAGCAGCTCCTCGGCTAGCGGGGGGTTCACAGATACGCAGTATTTT

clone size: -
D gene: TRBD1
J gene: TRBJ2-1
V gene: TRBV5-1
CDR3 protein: CASSWDSYNEQFF
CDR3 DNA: TGCGCCAGCAGCTGGGACAGCTACAATGAGCAGTTCTTC

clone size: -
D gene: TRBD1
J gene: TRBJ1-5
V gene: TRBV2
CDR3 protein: CASPRGAEQYSNQPQHF
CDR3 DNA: TGTGCCAGCCCCAGGGGGGCCGAACAATATAGCAATCAGCCCCAGCATTTT

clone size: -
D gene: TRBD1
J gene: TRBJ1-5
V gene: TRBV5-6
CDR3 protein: CASSSSGQVYQPQHF
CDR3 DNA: TGTGCCAGCAGCTCCTCGGGACAGGTATATCAGCCCCAGCATTTT

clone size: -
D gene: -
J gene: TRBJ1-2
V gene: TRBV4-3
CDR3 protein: CASSQGRGGYGYTF
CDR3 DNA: TGCGCCAGCAGCCAAGGCAGGGGAGGGTATGGCTACACCTTC

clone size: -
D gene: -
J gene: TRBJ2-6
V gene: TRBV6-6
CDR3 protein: CASSLSGAGANVLTF
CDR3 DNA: TGTGCCAGCAGCCTATCAGGGGCTGGGGCCAACGTCCTGACTTTC

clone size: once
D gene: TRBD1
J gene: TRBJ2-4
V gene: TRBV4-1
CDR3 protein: CASSLRQGLAKNIQYF
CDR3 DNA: TGCGCCAGCAGCCTTCGACAGGGATTAGCCAAAAACATTCAGTACTTC

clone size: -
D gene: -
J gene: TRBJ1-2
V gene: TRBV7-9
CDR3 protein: CASSREGHGYTF
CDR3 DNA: TGTGCCAGCAGCCGGGAAGGTCACGGCTACACCTTC

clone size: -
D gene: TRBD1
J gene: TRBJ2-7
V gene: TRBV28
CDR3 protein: CASQTPGQGTNEQYF
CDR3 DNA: TGTGCCAGCCAGACCCCGGGACAGGGTACGAACGAGCAGTACTTC

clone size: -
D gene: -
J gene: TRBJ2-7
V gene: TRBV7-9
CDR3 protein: CASSVIRSMEQYF
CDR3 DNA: TGTGCCAGCAGCGTCATTCGGAGTATGGAGCAGTACTTC

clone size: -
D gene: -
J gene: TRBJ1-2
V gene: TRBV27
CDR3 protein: CASSHFLNYGYTF
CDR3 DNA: TGTGCCAGCTCCCACTTCCTTAACTATGGCTACACCTTC

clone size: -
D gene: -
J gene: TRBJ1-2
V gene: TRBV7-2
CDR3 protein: CASSLDRFNGYTF
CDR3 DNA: TGTGCCAGCAGCTTAGACAGGTTCAATGGCTACACCTTC

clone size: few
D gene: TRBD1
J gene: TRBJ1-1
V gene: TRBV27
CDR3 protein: CASSFGYLFRGTEAFF
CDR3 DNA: TGTGCCAGCAGTTTCGGGTACCTTTTCAGGGGGACTGAAGCTTTCTTT

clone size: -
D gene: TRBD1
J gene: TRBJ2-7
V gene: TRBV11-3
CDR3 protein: CASSPNRGRTYEQYF
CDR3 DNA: TGTGCCAGCAGCCCCAACAGGGGACGGACCTACGAGCAGTACTTC

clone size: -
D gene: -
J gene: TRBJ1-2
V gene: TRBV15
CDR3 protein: CATSRVPAGSYTF
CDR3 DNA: TGTGCCACCAGCAGAGTCCCCGCCGGTAGCTACACCTTC

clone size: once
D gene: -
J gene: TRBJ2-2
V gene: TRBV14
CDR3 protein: CASRFQGKTGELFF
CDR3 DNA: TGTGCCAGCAGGTTCCAGGGCAAAACCGGGGAGCTGTTTTTT

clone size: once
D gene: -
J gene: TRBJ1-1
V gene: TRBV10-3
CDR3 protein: CAISASAGAGDTEAFF
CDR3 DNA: TGTGCCATCAGCGCCTCCGCAGGGGCAGGGGACACTGAAGCTTTCTTT

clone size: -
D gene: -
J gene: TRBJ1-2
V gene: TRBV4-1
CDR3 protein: CASSQEKGRTYGYTF
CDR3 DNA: TGCGCCAGCAGCCAAGAAAAAGGCCGGACTTATGGCTACACCTTC

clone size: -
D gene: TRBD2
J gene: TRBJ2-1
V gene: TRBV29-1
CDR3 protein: CSAQSGGTHGEQFF
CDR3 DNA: TGCAGCGCCCAAAGCGGGGGGACCCACGGTGAGCAGTTCTTC

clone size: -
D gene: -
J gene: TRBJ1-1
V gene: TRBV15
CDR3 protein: CATSSRQSNTEAFF
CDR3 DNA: TGTGCCACCTCTTCGAGACAGTCAAACACTGAAGCTTTCTTT

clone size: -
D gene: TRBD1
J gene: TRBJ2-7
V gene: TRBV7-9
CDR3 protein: CASSLGQGSSYEQYF
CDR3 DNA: TGTGCCAGCAGCTTAGGACAGGGGAGCTCCTACGAGCAGTACTTC

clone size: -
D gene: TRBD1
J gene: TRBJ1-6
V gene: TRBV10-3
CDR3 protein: CAISELISGTGDSPLHF
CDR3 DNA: TGTGCCATCAGTGAGTTGATTTCCGGGACAGGGGATTCACCCCTCCACTTT

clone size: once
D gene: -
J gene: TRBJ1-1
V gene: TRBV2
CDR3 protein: CASSATGIRAFF
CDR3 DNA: TGTGCCAGCAGCGCTACAGGGATTAGGGCTTTCTTT

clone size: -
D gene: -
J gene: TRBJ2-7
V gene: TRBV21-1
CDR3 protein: CASTKVRGYEQYF
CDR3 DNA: TGTGCCAGCACAAAAGTGCGGGGATACGAGCAGTACTTC

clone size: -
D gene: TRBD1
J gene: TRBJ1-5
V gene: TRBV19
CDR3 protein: CASSNIPTGIEMGNQPQHF
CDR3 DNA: TGTGCCAGTAGTAACATCCCGACAGGGATTGAGATGGGCAATCAGCCCCAGCATTTT

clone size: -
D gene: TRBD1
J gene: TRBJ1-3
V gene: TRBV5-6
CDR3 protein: CASSQLDRDYGNTIYF
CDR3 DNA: TGTGCCAGCAGCCAGTTAGACAGGGATTACGGAAACACCATATATTTT

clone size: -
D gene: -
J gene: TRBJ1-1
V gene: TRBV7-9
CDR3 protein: CSSSLVDTIF
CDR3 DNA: TGTTCCAGCAGCTTAGTGGACACCATCTTT

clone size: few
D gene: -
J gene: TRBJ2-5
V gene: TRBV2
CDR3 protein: CASAGEETQYF
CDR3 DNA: TGTGCCAGCGCAGGGGAAGAGACCCAGTACTTC

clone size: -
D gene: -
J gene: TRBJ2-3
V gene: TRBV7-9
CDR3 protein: CASSSRGHTDTQYF
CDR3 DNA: TGTGCCAGCAGCTCTCGGGGTCACACAGATACGCAGTATTTT

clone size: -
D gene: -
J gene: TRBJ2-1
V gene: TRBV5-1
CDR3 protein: CASSLEPYSYNEQFF
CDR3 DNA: TGCGCCAGCAGCTTGGAACCCTACAGCTACAATGAGCAGTTCTTC

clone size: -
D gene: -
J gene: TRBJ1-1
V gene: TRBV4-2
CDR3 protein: CASSRTGITEAFF
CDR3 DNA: TGTGCCAGCAGCCGCACAGGGATCACTGAAGCTTTCTTT

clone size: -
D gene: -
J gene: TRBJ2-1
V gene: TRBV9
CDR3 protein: CASSVGGGGYNEQFF
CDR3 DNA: TGTGCCAGCAGCGTAGGGGGAGGGGGCTACAATGAGCAGTTCTTC

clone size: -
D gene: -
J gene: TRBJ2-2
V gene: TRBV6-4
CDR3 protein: CASSARGSTGELFF
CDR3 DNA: TGTGCCAGCAGTGCCAGGGGAAGCACCGGGGAGCTGTTTTTT

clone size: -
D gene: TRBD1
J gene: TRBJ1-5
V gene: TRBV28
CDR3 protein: CASSLRGQGFQPQHF
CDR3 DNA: TGTGCCAGCAGTTTAAGGGGACAGGGCTTTCAGCCCCAGCATTTT

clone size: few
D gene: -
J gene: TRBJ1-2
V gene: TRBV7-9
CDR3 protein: CASSLEPRGGPNYGYTF
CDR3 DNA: TGTGCCAGCAGCTTAGAGCCCCGGGGGGGGCCTAACTATGGCTACACCTTC

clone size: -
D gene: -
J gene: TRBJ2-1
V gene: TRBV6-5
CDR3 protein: CASNQGGVRNEQFF
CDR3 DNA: TGTGCCAGCAACCAAGGGGGGGTCCGCAATGAGCAGTTCTTC

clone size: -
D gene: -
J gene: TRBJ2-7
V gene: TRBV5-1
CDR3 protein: CASSLGLASYEQYF
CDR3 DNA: TGCGCCAGCAGCTTGGGGCTTGCCTCCTACGAGCAGTACTTC

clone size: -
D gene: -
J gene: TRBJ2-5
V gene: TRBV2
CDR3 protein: CASSYGETQYF
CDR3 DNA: TGTGCCAGCAGTTATGGCGAGACCCAGTACTTC

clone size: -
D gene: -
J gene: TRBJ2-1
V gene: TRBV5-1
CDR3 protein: CASSLVASLTYNEQFF
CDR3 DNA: TGCGCCAGCAGCTTGGTCGCTAGCCTTACCTACAATGAGCAGTTCTTC

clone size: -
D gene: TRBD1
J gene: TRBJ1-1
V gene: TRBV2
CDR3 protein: CASSLDRAGTEAFF
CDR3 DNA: TGTGCCAGCAGTCTCGACAGGGCGGGGACTGAAGCTTTCTTT

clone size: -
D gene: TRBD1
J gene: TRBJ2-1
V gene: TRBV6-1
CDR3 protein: CASREPGQGIF
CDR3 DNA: TGTGCCAGCAGAGAACCGGGACAGGGGATCTTC

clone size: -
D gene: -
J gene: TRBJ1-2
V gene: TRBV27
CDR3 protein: CASKLGVANYGYTF
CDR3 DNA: TGTGCCAGCAAACTCGGGGTAGCTAACTATGGCTACACCTTC

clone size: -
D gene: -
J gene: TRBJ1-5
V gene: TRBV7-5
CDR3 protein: CARSPSGTGGRLNQPQHF
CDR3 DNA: TGTGCCAGAAGCCCTAGTGGGACAGGGGGCCGACTCAATCAGCCCCAGCATTTT

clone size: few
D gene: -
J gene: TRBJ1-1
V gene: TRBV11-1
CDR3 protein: CASSRGRWANTEAFF
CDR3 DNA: TGTGCCAGCAGCCGCGGGAGGTGGGCGAACACTGAAGCTTTCTTT

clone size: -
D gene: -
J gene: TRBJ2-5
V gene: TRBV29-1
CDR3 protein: CSALRKGTPGGETQYF
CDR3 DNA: TGCAGCGCCCTCAGGAAAGGGACCCCCGGGGGAGAGACCCAGTACTTC

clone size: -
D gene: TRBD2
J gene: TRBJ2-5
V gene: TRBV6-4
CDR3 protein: CASTPRRAGERGQETQYF
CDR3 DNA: TGTGCCAGCACCCCCCGTCGAGCGGGGGAGCGGGGGCAAGAGACCCAGTACTTC

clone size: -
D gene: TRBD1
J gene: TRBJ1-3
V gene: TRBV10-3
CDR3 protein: CAATGAIGNTIYF
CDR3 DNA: TGTGCCGCGACAGGGGCAATTGGAAACACCATATATTTT

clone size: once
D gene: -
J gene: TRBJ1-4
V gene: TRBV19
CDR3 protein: CASSRVRPDTTNEKLFF
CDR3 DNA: TGTGCCAGTAGTAGAGTCAGACCCGACACAACTAATGAAAAACTGTTTTTT

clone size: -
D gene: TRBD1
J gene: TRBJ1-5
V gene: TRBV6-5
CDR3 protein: CASSRQGPSNQPQHF
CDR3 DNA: TGTGCCAGCAGCCGACAGGGACCTAGCAATCAGCCCCAGCATTTT

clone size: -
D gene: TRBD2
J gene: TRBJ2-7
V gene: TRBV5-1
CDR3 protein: CASSLGLAGLYEQYF
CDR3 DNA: TGCGCCAGCAGCTTAGGACTAGCGGGGCTCTACGAGCAGTACTTC

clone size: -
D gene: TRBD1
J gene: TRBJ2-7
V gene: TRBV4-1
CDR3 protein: CASSPGTGYYEQYF
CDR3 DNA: TGCGCCAGCAGCCCGGGGACAGGATATTACGAGCAGTACTTC